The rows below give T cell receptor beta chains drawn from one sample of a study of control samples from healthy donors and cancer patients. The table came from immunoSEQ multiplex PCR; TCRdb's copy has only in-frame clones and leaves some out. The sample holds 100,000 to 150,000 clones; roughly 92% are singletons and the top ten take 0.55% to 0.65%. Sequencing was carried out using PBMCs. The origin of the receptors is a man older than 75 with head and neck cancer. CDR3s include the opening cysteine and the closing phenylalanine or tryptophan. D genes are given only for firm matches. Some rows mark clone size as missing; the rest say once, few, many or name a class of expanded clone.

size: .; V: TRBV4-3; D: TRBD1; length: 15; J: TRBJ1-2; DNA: TGCGCCAGCAGCCCTCGGACAGGGGGCATCGGTGGCTACACCTTC; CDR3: CASSPRTGGIGGYTF
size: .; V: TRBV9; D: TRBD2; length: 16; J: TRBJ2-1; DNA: TGTGCCAGCAGCGTAGACCCTAGCGGGGGTCACAATGAGCAGTTCTTC; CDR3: CASSVDPSGGHNEQFF
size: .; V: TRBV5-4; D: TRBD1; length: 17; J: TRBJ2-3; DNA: TGTGCCAGCAGCTCCCAGTTGGGACAGGGACGCACAGATACGCAGTATTTT; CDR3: CASSSQLGQGRTDTQYF
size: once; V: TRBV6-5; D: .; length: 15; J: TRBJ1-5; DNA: TGTGCCGCCGCCCCCGGGTCGACTAGCAATCAGCCCCAGCATTTT; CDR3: CAAAPGSTSNQPQHF
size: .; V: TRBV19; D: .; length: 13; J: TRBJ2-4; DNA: TGTGCCAGTAAACGGAAAGGGGGAGACATTCAGTACTTC; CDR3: CASKRKGGDIQYF
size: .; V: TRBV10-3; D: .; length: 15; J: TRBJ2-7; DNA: TGTGCCATCAGTGAGTCGATGGGCAGGGTCTACGAGCAGTACTTC; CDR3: CAISESMGRVYEQYF
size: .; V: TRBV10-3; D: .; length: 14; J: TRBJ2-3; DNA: TGTGCCATCAGCGCACAGCTTGGCACAGATACGCAGTATTTT; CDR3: CAISAQLGTDTQYF
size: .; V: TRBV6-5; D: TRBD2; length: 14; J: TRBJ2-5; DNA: TGTGCCAGCAGCCTGAGCGGGAGGGGAGAGACCCAGTACTTC; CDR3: CASSLSGRGETQYF
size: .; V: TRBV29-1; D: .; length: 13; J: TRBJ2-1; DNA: TGCAGCGCCGGAGCGGTAAGCCTCAATGAGCAGTTCTTC; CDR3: CSAGAVSLNEQFF
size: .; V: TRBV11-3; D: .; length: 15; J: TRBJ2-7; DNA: TGTGCCAGCAGCTTAGATGGTAGCACAAGAAACGAGCAGTACTTC; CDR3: CASSLDGSTRNEQYF
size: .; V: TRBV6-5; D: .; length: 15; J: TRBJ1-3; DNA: TGTGCCAGCAGGGACCACCTTAGCTCTGGAAACACCATATATTTT; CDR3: CASRDHLSSGNTIYF
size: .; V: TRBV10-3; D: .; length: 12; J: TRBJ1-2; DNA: TGTGCCATCAGTGAGTCGTCGACTTACTACACCTTC; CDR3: CAISESSTYYTF
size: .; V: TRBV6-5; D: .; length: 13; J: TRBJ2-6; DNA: TGTGCCAGCAAGACGCCTGGGGCCAACGTCCTGACTTTC; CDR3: CASKTPGANVLTF
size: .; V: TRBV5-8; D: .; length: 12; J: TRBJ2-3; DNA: TGTGCCGTCTCATCAGTGGGAGATACGCAGTATTTT; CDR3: CAVSSVGDTQYF
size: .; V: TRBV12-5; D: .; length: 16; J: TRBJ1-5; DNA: TGTGCTAGTGGTTTGGTAATGGGGGACCGGGATCAGCCCCAGCATTTT; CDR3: CASGLVMGDRDQPQHF
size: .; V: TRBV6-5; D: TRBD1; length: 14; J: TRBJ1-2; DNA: TGTGCCAGCAGGTCAGACAGGGGTCTGTATGGCTACACCTTC; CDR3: CASRSDRGLYGYTF
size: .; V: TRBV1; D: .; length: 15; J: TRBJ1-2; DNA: TGCACCAGCAGCCAAGGGGCCAGGGGAAGATATGGCTACACCTTC; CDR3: CTSSQGARGRYGYTF
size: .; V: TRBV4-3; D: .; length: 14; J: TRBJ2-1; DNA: TGCGCCAGCAGCCAAGATCGAAGCTACAATGAGCAGTTCTTC; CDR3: CASSQDRSYNEQFF
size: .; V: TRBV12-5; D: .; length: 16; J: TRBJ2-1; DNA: TGTGCTAGTGGTCTCAACCGGGGCAGCTCCTACAATGAGCAGTTCTTC; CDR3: CASGLNRGSSYNEQFF
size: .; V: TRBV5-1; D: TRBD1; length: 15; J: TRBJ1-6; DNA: TGCGCCAGCAGCTTGGCGGGACAGGCCAATTCACCCCTCCACTTT; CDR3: CASSLAGQANSPLHF
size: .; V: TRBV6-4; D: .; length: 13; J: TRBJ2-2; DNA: TGTGCCAGCAGTGAGGGGGTTCCCGGGGAGCTGTTTTTT; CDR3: CASSEGVPGELFF
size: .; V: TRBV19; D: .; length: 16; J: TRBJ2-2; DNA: TGTGCCAGTAGTCCCTCCGTAGAGATTAACACCGGGGAGCTGTTTTTT; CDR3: CASSPSVEINTGELFF
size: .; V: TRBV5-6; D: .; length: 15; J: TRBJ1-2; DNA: TGTGCCAGCAGCTTGGGATGGGGAGGTCTACGTGGCTACACCTTC; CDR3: CASSLGWGGLRGYTF
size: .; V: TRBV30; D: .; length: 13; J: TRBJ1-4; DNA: TGTGCCTGGAAGACTTTGGACAATGAAAAACTGTTTTTT; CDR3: CAWKTLDNEKLFF
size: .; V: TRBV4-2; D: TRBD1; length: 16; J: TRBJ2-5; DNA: TGTGCCAGCAGCCAGGCCAAGGACAGGGCCCAAGAGACCCAGTACTTC; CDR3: CASSQAKDRAQETQYF
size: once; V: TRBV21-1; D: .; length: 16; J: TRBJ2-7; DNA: TGTGCCAGCAGCAAATCAAACTTCCCACGGGTCTACGAGCAGTACTTC; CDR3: CASSKSNFPRVYEQYF
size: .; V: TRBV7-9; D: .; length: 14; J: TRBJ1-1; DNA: TGTGCCAGCAGCCCGGATCGCAGTTGGACTGAAGCTTTCTTT; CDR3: CASSPDRSWTEAFF
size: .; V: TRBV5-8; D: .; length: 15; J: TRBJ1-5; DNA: TGTGCCAGCAGCTTGAATTTGAAGGGGCCGGAGCCCCAGCATTTT; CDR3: CASSLNLKGPEPQHF
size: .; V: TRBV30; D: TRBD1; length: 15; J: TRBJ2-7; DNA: TGTGCCTGGACCCGCAAGGACAGGTGGGTCAACGAGCAGTACTTC; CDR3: CAWTRKDRWVNEQYF
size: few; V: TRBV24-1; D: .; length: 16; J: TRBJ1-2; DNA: TGTGCCACCAGTGCTCCGGGGGTCGGAGGAAACTATGGCTACACCTTC; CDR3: CATSAPGVGGNYGYTF
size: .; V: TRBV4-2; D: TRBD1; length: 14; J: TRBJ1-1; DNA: TGTGCCAGCAGCCTAGGACAGGGTGGTTTGGAAGCTTTCTTT; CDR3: CASSLGQGGLEAFF
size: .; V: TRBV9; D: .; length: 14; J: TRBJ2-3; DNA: TGTGCCAGCAGCGTTCCGGGACCCACAGATACGCAGTATTTT; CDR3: CASSVPGPTDTQYF
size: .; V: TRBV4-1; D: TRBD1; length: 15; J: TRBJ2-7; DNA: TGCGCCAGCAGCCAACCGGGACAGGGGATCTACGAGCAGTACTTC; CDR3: CASSQPGQGIYEQYF
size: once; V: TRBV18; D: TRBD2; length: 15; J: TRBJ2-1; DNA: TGTGCCAGCTCACCGACTAGCGGGATGTACAATGAGCAGTTCTTC; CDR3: CASSPTSGMYNEQFF
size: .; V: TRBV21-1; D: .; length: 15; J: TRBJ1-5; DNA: TGTGCCAGACATTGGGGTTCTGATAGCAATCAGCCCCAGCATTTT; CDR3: CARHWGSDSNQPQHF
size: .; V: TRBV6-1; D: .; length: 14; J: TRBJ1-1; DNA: TGTGCCAGCAGTGAAGCGGGACCCAACACTGAAGCTTTCTTT; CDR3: CASSEAGPNTEAFF
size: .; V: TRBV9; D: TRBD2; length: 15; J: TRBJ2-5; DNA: TGTGCCAGCAGCGCCTCAGCGGGACGTCAAGAGACCCAGTACTTC; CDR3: CASSASAGRQETQYF
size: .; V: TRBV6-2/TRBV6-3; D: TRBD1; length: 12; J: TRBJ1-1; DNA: TGTGCCAGCAGCATCCCGACAGGGTTAGCTTTCTTT; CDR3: CASSIPTGLAFF
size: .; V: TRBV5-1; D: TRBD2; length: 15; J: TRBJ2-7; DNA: TGCGCCAGCAGCTTCCACCGGAGCGGGGTCTACGAGCAGTACTTC; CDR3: CASSFHRSGVYEQYF
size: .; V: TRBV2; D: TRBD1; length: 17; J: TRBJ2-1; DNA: TGTGCCAGCAGACTCCCCACCGGGACAGCTACCTACAATGAGCAGTTCTTC; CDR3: CASRLPTGTATYNEQFF
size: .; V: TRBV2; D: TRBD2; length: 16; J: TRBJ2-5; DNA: TGTGCCAGCAGCACCTCGGGAAGCGGGGGGTCGGAGACCCAGTACTTC; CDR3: CASSTSGSGGSETQYF
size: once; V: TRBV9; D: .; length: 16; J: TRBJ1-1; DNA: TGTGCCAGCAGCGTAGGATTGAGCAGACTGAACACTGAAGCTTTCTTT; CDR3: CASSVGLSRLNTEAFF
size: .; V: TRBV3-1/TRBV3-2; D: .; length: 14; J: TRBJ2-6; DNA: TGTGCCAGCAGCCAGGGCTCTGGGGCCAACGTCCTGACTTTC; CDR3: CASSQGSGANVLTF
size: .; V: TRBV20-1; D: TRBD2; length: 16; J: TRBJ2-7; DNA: TGCAGTGCTAGTCCTCCTACTAGCGGGGCCTCCTACGAGCAGTACTTC; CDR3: CSASPPTSGASYEQYF
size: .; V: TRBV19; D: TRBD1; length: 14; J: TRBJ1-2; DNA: TGTGCCAGTATCCCAGGGACAGCTAACTATGGCTACACCTTC; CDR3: CASIPGTANYGYTF
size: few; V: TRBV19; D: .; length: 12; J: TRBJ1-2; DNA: TGTGCCAGTAGTAACTGGGGGTATGGCTACACCTTC; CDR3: CASSNWGYGYTF
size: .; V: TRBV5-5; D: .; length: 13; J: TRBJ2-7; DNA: TGTGCCAGCAGCCCCTGGGGAGACTACGAGCAGTACTTC; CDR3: CASSPWGDYEQYF
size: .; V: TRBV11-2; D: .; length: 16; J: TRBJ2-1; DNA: TGTGCCAGCAGCCCCCGCCCCGCGAGGATCTACAATGAGCAGTTCTTC; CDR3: CASSPRPARIYNEQFF
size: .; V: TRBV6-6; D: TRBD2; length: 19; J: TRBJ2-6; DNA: TGTGCCAGCAGTCTGAGACTGCTAGCGGGATCTACTGGGGCCAACGTCCTGACTTTC; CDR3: CASSLRLLAGSTGANVLTF
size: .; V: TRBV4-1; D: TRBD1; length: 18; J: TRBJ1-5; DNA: TGCGCCAGCAGCCAAGCTTCCCAGGGGGCTTGGGGCAATCAGCCCCAGCATTTT; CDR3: CASSQASQGAWGNQPQHF
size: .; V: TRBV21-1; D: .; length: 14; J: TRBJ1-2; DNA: TGTGCCAGCAGCAACGACAGGGTAGAAAGTGGCTACACCTTC; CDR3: CASSNDRVESGYTF
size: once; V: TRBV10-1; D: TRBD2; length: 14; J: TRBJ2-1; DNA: TGCGCCAGCAGTGCGAGCGGGGATTACAATGAGCAGTTCTTC; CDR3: CASSASGDYNEQFF